Listed below are T cell receptor beta chains from one sample, sequenced in a study of blood T cells in healthy people across ages. TCRdb recomputed calls from the 5' RACE reads with MiXCR, one row per CDR3 protein. This table has hundreds of thousands of distinct CDR3 sequences, roughly 48% appearing once. Material: blood. These receptors came from a man older than 75 in good health. Each CDR3 is given with its conserved first and last residue. The order of the fields is V gene, clone size, D gene, J gene, CDR3 protein, CDR3 DNA. The D gene is left open where the match is weak. Only some rows state a clone size, as once, few, many or a class for expanded clones.

TRBV28	once	NA	TRBJ1-1	CASSSTEAFF	TGTGCCAGCAGTAGCACTGAAGCTTTCTTT
TRBV29-1	NA	NA	TRBJ2-7	CSVGVTHDPNNEQYF	TGCAGCGTTGGGGTGACCCATGATCCGAACAATGAGCAGTACTTC
TRBV6-6	many	NA	TRBJ2-1	CASRPHLPDVNEQFF	TGTGCCAGCAGACCCCATCTGCCGGACGTAAATGAGCAGTTCTTC
TRBV2	few	NA	TRBJ1-5	CASSPGLQRGAQHF	TGTGCCAGCAGCCCCGGACTCCAGCGGGGGGCCCAGCATTTT
TRBV4-2	few	NA	TRBJ1-2	CASSPQREYGYTF	TGTGCCAGCAGCCCGCAACGGGAATATGGCTACACCTTC
TRBV7-2	NA	NA	TRBJ2-4	CASSLEGGGNIQYF	TGTGCCAGCAGCTTGGAGGGAGGGGGAAACATTCAGTACTTC
TRBV7-9	NA	NA	TRBJ2-6	CASSLVRRDQSGANVLTF	TGTGCCAGCAGCTTAGTTCGCAGAGACCAATCTGGGGCCAACGTCCTGACTTTC
TRBV14	few	NA	TRBJ1-2	CASSQGHTYGYTF	TGTGCCAGCAGCCAGGGACATACGTATGGCTACACCTTC
TRBV6-1	NA	NA	TRBJ2-4	CASSELGGKNIQYF	TGTGCCAGCAGTGAATTAGGGGGCAAAAACATTCAGTACTTC
TRBV6-6	many	NA	TRBJ1-2	CASSDTAGYGYTF	TGTGCCAGCAGTGACACAGCCGGCTATGGCTACACCTTC
TRBV28	NA	TRBD1	TRBJ2-1	CASIPGTGGAHEQFF	TGTGCCAGCATCCCCGGGACAGGGGGCGCGCATGAGCAGTTCTTC
TRBV7-2	NA	TRBD1	TRBJ2-7	CASTEGTGPYEQYF	TGTGCCAGCACCGAGGGGACAGGGCCCTACGAGCAGTACTTC
TRBV20-1	NA	TRBD2	TRBJ2-1	CSVRSGTHVWEQFF	TGCAGTGTTCGTAGCGGGACCCATGTATGGGAGCAGTTCTTC
TRBV20-1	few	TRBD2	TRBJ2-3	CSARDLLAGETDTQYF	TGCAGTGCTAGAGATCTCTTAGCGGGAGAAACAGATACGCAGTATTTT
TRBV29-1	NA	TRBD1	TRBJ2-7	CSVVETGGAEQYF	TGCAGCGTTGTCGAGACAGGGGGCGCTGAGCAGTACTTC
TRBV14	NA	NA	TRBJ1-1	CASSHWAAEAFF	TGTGCCAGCAGCCATTGGGCAGCCGAAGCTTTCTTT
TRBV7-8	NA	NA	TRBJ2-7	CASSPLRGQLSSYEQYF	TGTGCCAGCAGCCCCTTGCGCGGCCAGTTAAGCTCCTACGAGCAGTACTTC
TRBV3-1	few	NA	TRBJ2-3	CASSHLGSTPQLTDTQYF	TGTGCCAGCAGCCATTTAGGAAGTACGCCCCAACTCACAGATACGCAGTATTTT
TRBV28	NA	TRBD1	TRBJ2-6	CASSPAQGPLGANVLTF	TGTGCCAGCAGTCCGGCACAGGGGCCCCTCGGGGCCAACGTCCTGACTTTC
TRBV6-8	few	TRBD1	TRBJ2-7	CASSRQGPAYEQYF	TGTGCCAGCAGTCGACAGGGGCCAGCCTACGAGCAGTACTTC
TRBV7-9	few	TRBD1	TRBJ2-7	CASSFYRQTGTGMTDEQYF	TGTGCCAGCAGCTTTTACAGACAGACAGGGACGGGGATGACGGACGAGCAGTACTTC
TRBV5-1	few	TRBD2	TRBJ2-1	CASSQDGEGRLAGASYNEQFF	TGCGCCAGCAGCCAGGACGGCGAGGGGAGGCTAGCGGGGGCCTCCTACAATGAGCAGTTCTTC
TRBV7-2	few	NA	TRBJ2-2	CASSGGQHTGELFF	TGTGCCAGCAGCGGTGGGCAGCACACCGGGGAGCTGTTTTTT
TRBV20-1	few	TRBD2	TRBJ2-1	CSARRATAGVSNEQFF	TGCAGTGCTAGAAGGGCCACAGCGGGAGTATCAAATGAGCAGTTCTTC
TRBV7-2	NA	NA	TRBJ1-6	CASSLERNNSPLHF	TGTGCCAGCAGCTTAGAACGGAATAATTCACCCCTCCACTTT
TRBV3-1	few	NA	TRBJ2-7	CASSQSGETYEQYF	TGTGCCAGCAGCCAATCGGGGGAAACCTACGAGCAGTACTTC
TRBV27	NA	NA	TRBJ2-7	CASSREGIRGYEQYF	TGTGCCAGCAGTCGCGAGGGGATACGGGGATACGAGCAGTACTTC
TRBV12-3/TRBV12-4	once	TRBD2	TRBJ2-7	CASSLAVTYEQYF	TGTGCCAGCAGTCTAGCGGTCACCTACGAGCAGTACTTC
TRBV11-1	NA	TRBD2	TRBJ2-7	CASSSRNTGLNSYEQYF	TGTGCCAGCAGCTCTAGGAACACGGGACTAAACTCCTACGAGCAGTACTTC
TRBV28	NA	NA	TRBJ2-7	CASREPGRNHHEQYF	TGTGCCAGCAGAGAACCGGGACGTAACCACCACGAGCAGTACTTC
TRBV7-2	NA	TRBD2	TRBJ2-7	CASSINGLVDEQYF	TGTGCCAGCAGCATCAACGGACTAGTCGACGAGCAGTACTTC
TRBV6-6	many	TRBD1	TRBJ2-3	CASSSTGGGTDTQYF	TGTGCCAGCAGTTCGACAGGGGGCGGCACAGATACGCAGTATTTT
TRBV11-1	few	TRBD2	TRBJ2-1	CASSLNARGTSGVSSYNEQFF	TGTGCCAGCAGCTTAAACGCGCGCGGGACTAGCGGGGTGTCCTCCTACAATGAGCAGTTCTTC
TRBV28	NA	NA	TRBJ2-1	CASSTYGSPGNEQFF	TGTGCCAGCAGTACATACGGATCACCCGGCAATGAGCAGTTCTTC
TRBV24-1	NA	TRBD2	TRBJ2-5	CATDKAGREQTQYF	TGTGCCACCGATAAGGCAGGGAGGGAGCAGACCCAGTACTTC
TRBV7-9	NA	NA	TRBJ2-5	CASQGGAGKGTQYF	TGTGCCAGCCAAGGGGGCGCGGGAAAGGGGACCCAGTACTTC
TRBV25-1	NA	NA	TRBJ2-3	CASSESWGPGGQRTITRYF	TGTGCCAGCAGTGAAAGTTGGGGACCTGGGGGACAAAGGACGATTACGCGGTATTTT
TRBV3-1	many	NA	TRBJ2-3	CASSQGDSWIVGQYF	TGTGCCAGCAGCCAAGGGGATTCCTGGATTGTGGGGCAGTATTTT
TRBV2	once	NA	TRBJ2-5	CASRIFNEQYF	TGTGCCAGTCGAATTTTCAATGAGCAGTACTTC
TRBV24-1	few	NA	TRBJ1-2	CATKGSSGGYTF	TGTGCCACCAAGGGGAGCTCAGGTGGCTACACCTTC
TRBV9	NA	TRBD2	TRBJ2-6	CASSPRTSGISGANVLTF	TGTGCCAGCAGCCCCCGGACTAGCGGGATCTCGGGGGCCAACGTCCTGACTTTC
TRBV3-1	once	TRBD2	TRBJ2-1	CASSQGGGLSSYNEQFF	TGTGCCAGCAGCCAAGGCGGGGGGCTCAGCTCCTACAATGAGCAGTTCTTC
TRBV10-3	NA	NA	TRBJ1-2	CAISDDRAFGYTF	TGTGCCATCAGTGATGACAGAGCTTTCGGCTACACCTTC
TRBV6-2/TRBV6-3	once	TRBD1	TRBJ2-4	CASRPTGTGLAKNIQYF	TGTGCCAGCAGACCTACCGGGACAGGGTTGGCCAAAAACATTCAGTACTTC
TRBV6-6	NA	TRBD2	TRBJ2-3	CASTQIAGGTDTQYF	TGTGCCAGCACCCAAATAGCGGGGGGCACAGATACGCAGTATTTT
TRBV12-3/TRBV12-4	few	NA	TRBJ2-1	CASIAGRGSYNEQFF	TGTGCCAGCATCGCAGGACGGGGCTCCTACAATGAGCAGTTCTTC
TRBV7-2	NA	TRBD2	TRBJ2-3	CASSKGLAGGRDTQYF	TGTGCCAGCAGCAAGGGACTAGCGGGAGGGAGGGATACGCAGTATTTT
TRBV29-1	NA	NA	TRBJ2-2	CSVSAKTTGELFF	TGCAGCGTTTCCGCCAAGACCACCGGGGAGCTGTTTTTT
TRBV10-2	NA	NA	TRBJ1-2	CASSESKEGGYTF	TGCGCCAGCAGTGAGTCGAAAGAGGGTGGCTACACCTTC
TRBV7-2	NA	NA	TRBJ2-5	CASSTTGIGEQYF	TGTGCCAGCAGCACCACAGGGATCGGGGAGCAGTACTTC
TRBV3-1	NA	NA	TRBJ1-5	CASSQGFQPQHF	TGTGCCAGCAGCCAAGGATTTCAGCCCCAGCATTTT
TRBV29-1	NA	TRBD2	TRBJ2-3	CSVVGTGGQDTQYF	TGCAGCGTTGTTGGTACGGGGGGGCAAGATACGCAGTATTTT
TRBV7-9	NA	NA	TRBJ2-5	CASSLFNSEGREQYF	TGTGCCAGCAGCTTATTCAACAGTGAGGGGAGAGAGCAGTACTTC
TRBV28	NA	TRBD2	TRBJ2-4	CASSLPTSGRAEQYF	TGTGCCAGCAGTCTGCCGACTAGCGGGAGGGCGGAGCAGTACTTC
TRBV10-3	NA	TRBD1	TRBJ1-4	CAISNPDRGPTEKLFF	TGTGCCATCAGCAACCCGGACAGGGGCCCAACTGAAAAACTGTTTTTT
TRBV6-5	NA	TRBD1	TRBJ1-5	CASGSRGRGDNPPQHF	TGTGCCAGCGGATCAAGGGGGCGCGGGGACAATCCGCCCCAGCATTTT